The source of this T cell receptor (beta chain) is a study of shared clonotypes between healthy human individuals. Study conclusions and caveats: Memory subsets had estimated richness that was generally smaller than that of naive subsets.

The table came from immunoSEQ multiplex PCR; TCRdb's copy has only in-frame clones and leaves some out. Here the sample spans under 600,000 clones, about 96% being singletons. Comments on this clone: Its antigen is unknown.

This CDR3 is built from 16 residues. V was clipped by 3 bases and J by 0 bases, with 12 bases between them. The germline gives CDR1 LNHDA, CDR2 SQIVND (reference sequence). The TCR was taken from a woman in her twenties or thirties in good health. The chain couples TRBV19 to TRBJ1-5, with D uncertain. The sample was naive CD4+ T cells sorted from blood. Subset defined: CD45RA+ positively selected. CDR3 in DNA: TGTGCCAGTAGTATCCCCCTACTATATAGCAATCAGCCCCAGCATTTT. This gives the protein CASSIPLLYSNQPQHF.